This TCR beta chain is drawn from a study of T cell changes during pregnancy in multiple sclerosis. CDR1 is MRHNA and CDR2 is SNTAGT in the germline V gene. Trimming pared 3 bases from V and 0 bases from J, leaving 6 bases between. This CDR3 is built from 14 residues. Some clones are missing from TCRdb's copy, which holds only in-frame ones; the method was immunoSEQ multiplex PCR. The table lists some 110,000 clones, 75% to 95% of them singletons, with less than 2% in the top ten. Sequenced material: peripheral blood, taken before pregnancy. The chain joins TRBV6-4 to TRBJ2-1, with D possibly matching TRBD1 (5 bases). The receptor was derived from a female donor with multiple sclerosis, enrolled in a pregnancy study. The CDR3 sequence is CASSEQGSYNEQFF. The CDR3, as DNA: TGTGCCAGCAGTGAGCAGGGCTCCTACAATGAGCAGTTCTTC.